This T cell receptor (beta chain) was observed in a study of T cells expressing NK-cell markers. Germline lookup yields CDR1 LGHNA and CDR2 YSLEER. The CDR3 spans 16 residues. With the 5' RACE reads reprocessed, TCRdb shows one record per CDR3 protein and no DNA. The ten most abundant clones cover 50% to 60% of a sample with 20,000 or so distinct CDR3 sequences. The source of this sequence is a man aged 18 to 70 in good health. Sequenced material: blood T cells: a sorted CD56 or NKG2C T cell subset, CD4+ or CD8+ T cells, or bulk PBMC T cells (not recorded which). The rearrangement joins TRBV4-3 to TRBJ2-1; TCRdb selects TRBD1, and the lack of DNA leaves this call unchecked. The CDR3 region is CASSQDDRGLGDEQFF.